What follows are 23 T cell receptor beta chains derived from one specimen sequenced in a study of OX40 agonist ivuxolimab in advanced cancers. Assay: immunoSEQ multiplex PCR; the TCRdb copy retains only in-frame clones and omits some. The data hold roughly 67,000 clones, with more than 90% observed a single time. The sample was CD4+ or CD8+ T cells sorted from blood, taken in a trial of the OX40 agonist ivuxolimab. The receptors were sampled from an adult with an advanced solid tumor such as melanoma, head and neck, liver or kidney cancer.

The J gene is TRBJ2-7, the V gene TRBV5-6; D perhaps matches TRBD2 (7 bases). In germline, CDR1 is SGHDT, CDR2 YYEEEE. The germline V and J ends were trimmed by 4 bases and 2 bases, with 10 bases remaining between them. The CDR3 is 13 residues long. CDR3 DNA sequence: TGTGCCAGCAGCGGGGGGGCCCCCTACGAGCAGTACTTC. Its protein product is CASSGGAPYEQYF.

For this clone: Distinct nucleotide sequences in the sample also encode this CDR3. This chain connects TRBV29-1 to TRBJ1-2, with TRBD1 matching 9 bases. Germline-derived CDR1 and CDR2 are SQVTM and ANQGSEA. The length of the CDR3 is 11 residues. The V segment lost 3 bases and the J segment 8 bases; nucleotides outside the gene matches: 1. The CDR3 protein is CSVETGGGYTF. CDR3 DNA sequence: TGCAGCGTTGAGACAGGGGGAGGCTACACCTTC.

The V gene is TRBV27, the J gene TRBJ1-1; perhaps TRBD1 as D (6 bases). The CDR3 covers 15 residues. V was pared by 1 base and J by 2 bases, with 11 bases between. Germline-derived CDR1 and CDR2 are MNHEY and SMNVEV (reference sequence). The CDR3 loop is CASSLLGGFNTEAFF. CDR3 nucleotides: TGTGCCAGCAGTTTATTAGGGGGGTTTAACACTGAAGCTTTCTTT.

The chain recombines TRBV27 with TRBJ2-7, with D hard to call. Germline assignment: CDR1 MNHEY and CDR2 SMNVEV (reference sequence). CDR3 size: 14 residues. The germline V and J ends were trimmed by 0 bases and 1 base, with 7 bases remaining between them. In nucleotides, the CDR3 is TGTGCCAGCAGTTTATCAGGGTTGTCCTACGAGCAGTACTTC. It is translated as CASSLSGLSYEQYF.

The J gene is TRBJ2-7, the V gene TRBV7-9; 10 bases agree with TRBD2. V dropped 2 bases and J dropped 5; count of bases not matched to a gene: 9. The CDR3 runs 16 residues. CDR1 and CDR2 (germline): SEHNR, FQNEAQ (reference sequence). The CDR3 sequence is CASSLTSSGGFHEQYF. CDR3 sequence (DNA): TGTGCCAGCAGCTTAACCTCTAGCGGGGGCTTCCACGAGCAGTACTTC.

This clone was observed once. This chain joins TRBV21-1 and TRBJ2-3. TRBV21-1 is a documented pseudogene. CDR3 size: 16 residues. The CDR3 loop is CASPGRVGLSTDTQYF. The DNA of the CDR3 is TGTGCCAGCCCTGGAAGGGTAGGTCTAAGCACAGATACGCAGTATTTT.

The chain employs TRBV9 and TRBJ1-2; the D gene is possibly TRBD1 (5 bases). Germline-derived CDR1 and CDR2 are SGDLS and YYNGEE. With 0 bases removed from V and 4 bases from J, the gap between germline ends came to 10 bases. CDR3 length: 14 amino acids. CDR3: CASSVVGAGYGYTF. As DNA, the CDR3 is TGTGCCAGCAGCGTAGTCGGGGCGGGCTATGGCTACACCTTC. The entire variable domain, with the rest obtained from reference TRBV9 and TRBJ1-2, is as follows: DSGVTQTPKHLITATGQRVTLRCSPRSGDLSVYWYQQSLDQGLQFLIQYYNGEERAKGNILERFSAQQFPDLHSELNLSSLELGDSALYFCASSVVGAGYGYTFGSGTRLTVV.

V is TRBV21-1 and J is TRBJ2-2; TRBD1 is taken as the D call from the table, unchecked against the DNA. TRBV21-1 is termed a pseudogene. The CDR3 is made up of 15 amino acids. CDR3 residues: CASSEDRGGTGELFF. The DNA for the CDR3 is TGTGCCAGCAGCGAGGACAGGGGGGGAACCGGGGAGCTGTTTTTT.

The chain couples TRBV10-3 to TRBJ2-7; D gene uncertain. The V and J ends lost 10 bases and 2 bases respectively, with 15 bases between them. Germline V gives CDR1 ENHRY, CDR2 SYGVKD. CDR3 size: 13 residues. The CDR3 DNA follows: TGTGCCACCCAACCCCCCGGAGCCTACGAGCAGTACTTC. It specifies CATQPPGAYEQYF.

Worth noting for this clone: Other nucleotide sequences in the sample specify the same CDR3. The gene calls are TRBV27 and TRBJ1-5; a weak D match, TRBD1 (5 bases). The CDR3 is 16 amino acids. Germline lookup yields CDR1 MNHEY and CDR2 SMNVEV (reference sequence). V was cut by 5 bases and J by 4 bases, with 18 bases left in between. CDR3 DNA: TGTGCCAGCAGTCCATCGCAGGGACCGCTAAATCAGCCCCAGCATTTT. This encodes CASSPSQGPLNQPQHF.

The rearrangement uses TRBV13 and TRBJ1-3; possibly TRBD1 for D (6 bases). In germline, CDR1 is PRHDT, CDR2 FYEKMQ (reference sequence). The CDR3 has 16 residues. The V end was cut by 5 bases, the J end by 3 bases, with 17 bases between. CDR3 nucleotides: TGTGCCAGCAGCGCGTCCAGGGGAACCCTTGGAAACACCATATATTTT. The encoded protein is CASSASRGTLGNTIYF.

The chain links TRBV2 to TRBJ2-3; 10 positions match TRBD2. The germline CDR1 and CDR2 sequences are SNHLY and FYNNEI. CDR3 length equals 17 residues. V was clipped by 4 bases and J by 6 bases; unmatched bases: 13. In DNA form, the CDR3 reads TGTGCCAGCAGTGTAAGCGGGGGGGCCTATATTAAGGATACGCAGTATTTT. It translates to CASSVSGGAYIKDTQYF.

The gene calls are TRBV4-3 and TRBJ2-7, with TRBD2 matching over 9 bases. With 1 base clipped from V and 2 bases from J, the junction kept 3 bases outside the gene matches. CDR1 and CDR2 (germline): LGHNA, YSLEER. CDR3 length: 15 amino acids. The CDR3 nucleotides are TGCGCCAGCAGCCAAGCCCCTAGCGGGACCTACGAGCAGTACTTC. Residues: CASSQAPSGTYEQYF.

The chain recombines TRBV11-2 with TRBJ2-7; D assignment may be TRBD1 or TRBD2 (5 bases each). Germline values: CDR1 SGHAT, CDR2 FQNNGV. CDR3 size: 15 residues. Trimming cost V 4 bases and J 1 base, with 14 bases left between them. CDR3 DNA: TGTGCCAGCAGCTCGCCCCGGGACGTATCCTACGAGCAGTACTTC. The encoded protein is CASSSPRDVSYEQYF.

CDR3 coding DNA: TGTGCCAGCAGTGAGAGGACAGGGCTCTATGGCTACACCTTC. Translated: CASSERTGLYGYTF. This chain links TRBV6-1 with TRBJ1-2, with 8 bases fitting TRBD1. V trimming: 3 bases; J trimming: 4 bases; junction bases outside the gene matches: 4. This CDR3 contains 14 residues. Germline lookup yields CDR1 MNHNS and CDR2 SASEGT.

This chain joins TRBV7-3 and TRBJ2-3, with a possible D match to TRBD1 (6 bases). CDR3 size: 14 residues. Per the germline V gene, CDR1 is SGHTA and CDR2 is FQGTGA. V was clipped by 5 bases and J by 3 bases, with 12 bases between them. CDR3 DNA: TGTGCCAGCAGCACAGGGATTAGAACAGATACGCAGTATTTT. It is translated as CASSTGIRTDTQYF.

V is TRBV7-2 and J is TRBJ2-5; D remains unclear. There are 13 residues in the CDR3. V was trimmed by 4 bases and J by 4 bases, leaving 10 bases between them. Germline loops: CDR1 SGHTA, CDR2 FQGNSA. The CDR3, as DNA: TGTGCCAGCAGCTCCACCGTTGGAGAGACCCAGTACTTC. It encodes CASSSTVGETQYF.

The gene calls are TRBV14 and TRBJ2-7; 8 bases match TRBD2. Trimming at V came to 0 bases and at J to 0 bases, leaving 4 bases not matched to a gene. This CDR3 has 16 residues. Looked up from germline, CDR1 is SGHDN and CDR2 is FVKESK. DNA of the CDR3: TGTGCCAGCAGCCAAGAGGAGCGGGGGAGCTCCTACGAGCAGTACTTC. Translation gives CASSQEERGSSYEQYF.

The J gene is TRBJ1-1, the V gene TRBV5-1; 10 bases fit TRBD1. Germline loops: CDR1 SGHRS, CDR2 YFSETQ. With 3 bases clipped from V and 3 bases from J, the junction kept 8 bases outside the gene matches. The CDR3 contains 16 residues. The DNA for the CDR3 is TGCGCCAGCAGCTGGGACAGGGGCGAGGTGGACACTGAAGCTTTCTTT. It is translated as CASSWDRGEVDTEAFF.

The chain links TRBV2 to TRBJ2-4, with 7 bases lining up with TRBD2. Looked up from germline, CDR1 is SNHLY and CDR2 is FYNNEI. The CDR3 has 15 amino acids. After removal of 4 bases from V and 5 bases from J, the junction contained 8 bases not matched to a gene. DNA of the CDR3: TGTGCCAGCAGTGGTAGGGAGGGCAGGGAAAACATTCAGTACTTC. Encoded protein: CASSGREGRENIQYF.

The chain recombines TRBV29-1 with TRBJ1-4; D remains ambiguous. Trimming stripped 4 bases from V and 6 bases from J, with 12 bases between. The CDR3 covers 13 residues. Germline assignment: CDR1 SQVTM and CDR2 ANQGSEA. The CDR3 reads CSVGLGEHEKLFF. CDR3 nucleotides: TGCAGCGTTGGCTTGGGAGAGCATGAAAAACTGTTTTTT. Full variable domain (missing parts from reference TRBV29-1 and TRBJ1-4): SAVISQKPSRDICQRGTSLTIQCQVDSQVTMMFWYRQQPGQSLTLIATANQGSEATYESGFVIDKFPISRPNLTFSTLTVSNMSPEDSSIYLCSVGLGEHEKLFFGSGTQLSVL.

The chain recombines TRBV6-5 with TRBJ2-7; TRBD1 matches 8 bases. The CDR3 length is 14 residues. The germline V gene has CDR1 MNHEY and CDR2 SVGAGI. Trimming removed 7 bases from V and 5 bases from J; junction bases left unmatched: 10. The CDR3 is CASTLRQGLNEQYF. Here the CDR3 DNA reads TGTGCCAGCACCCTTAGACAGGGGTTAAACGAGCAGTACTTC.

The chain uses TRBV11-3 and TRBJ2-1, with a possible D match to TRBD1 (5 bases). This CDR3 region has 13 residues. Germline CDR1 SGHNT, CDR2 YENEEA. V lost 5 bases, J lost 6 bases, and 11 bases lay in between. The CDR3 nucleotides are TGTGCCAGCAGCCCCGACAGAGGCAATGAGCAGTTCTTC. This gives the protein CASSPDRGNEQFF.